Listed below are T cell receptor beta chains from one sample, sequenced in a study of CD8+ T cells in alopecia areata. Profiled with immunoSEQ multiplex PCR; TCRdb holds only in-frame clones, not every one. The sample records around 70,000 clones, over 25% being singletons. Sample: CD8+ T cells sorted from blood, taken at week 4, from a patient treated with tofacitinib. The receptor set was obtained from a human donor with alopecia areata. CDR3s include the opening cysteine and the closing phenylalanine or tryptophan. The D gene is left open where the match is weak. Only some rows state a clone size, as once, few, many or a class for expanded clones.

J gene: TRBJ1-1; V gene: TRBV29-1; clone size: few; D gene: -; CDR3 length: 15; CDR3 protein: CSVTRLSGAKTEAFF; CDR3 DNA: TGCAGCGTCACGCGTCTTTCAGGGGCTAAGACTGAAGCTTTCTTT
J gene: TRBJ2-1; V gene: TRBV29-1; clone size: few; D gene: TRBD2; CDR3 length: 14; CDR3 protein: CSVGLAGRYNEQFF; CDR3 DNA: TGCAGCGTCGGACTAGCGGGAAGATACAATGAGCAGTTCTTC
J gene: TRBJ2-5; V gene: TRBV21-1; clone size: -; D gene: -; CDR3 length: 17; CDR3 protein: CASSKKARGWRVETQYF; CDR3 DNA: TGTGCCAGCAGCAAAAAGGCCAGGGGATGGCGCGTGGAGACCCAGTACTTC
J gene: TRBJ1-4; V gene: TRBV30; clone size: few; D gene: TRBD1; CDR3 length: 15; CDR3 protein: CAWSPTRGLDEKLFF; CDR3 DNA: TGTGCCTGGAGTCCCACCAGGGGGCTGGATGAAAAACTGTTTTTT
J gene: TRBJ2-5; V gene: TRBV27; clone size: -; D gene: -; CDR3 length: 16; CDR3 protein: CASSLYRRGNQETQYF; CDR3 DNA: TGTGCCAGCAGTTTATATAGGCGGGGTAACCAAGAGACCCAGTACTTC
J gene: TRBJ2-2; V gene: TRBV29-1; clone size: few; D gene: TRBD2; CDR3 length: 14; CDR3 protein: CSVLVAGGNGELFF; CDR3 DNA: TGCAGCGTTTTAGTAGCGGGAGGTAACGGGGAGCTGTTTTTT
J gene: TRBJ2-7; V gene: TRBV25-1; clone size: -; D gene: -; CDR3 length: 14; CDR3 protein: CASTPWGGTYEQYF; CDR3 DNA: TGTGCCAGCACGCCCTGGGGGGGCACCTACGAGCAGTACTTC
J gene: TRBJ2-2; V gene: TRBV4-1; clone size: -; D gene: -; CDR3 length: 12; CDR3 protein: CASSGGSGELFF; CDR3 DNA: TGCGCCAGCTCCGGGGGTTCCGGGGAGCTGTTTTTT
J gene: TRBJ2-2; V gene: TRBV29-1; clone size: -; D gene: -; CDR3 length: 14; CDR3 protein: CSVDRRGHTGELFF; CDR3 DNA: TGCAGCGTTGATAGGAGAGGGCACACCGGGGAGCTGTTTTTT
J gene: TRBJ2-2; V gene: TRBV27; clone size: -; D gene: -; CDR3 length: 12; CDR3 protein: CASSLGTGELFF; CDR3 DNA: TGTGCCAGCAGTTTAGGCACCGGGGAGCTGTTTTTT
J gene: TRBJ1-5; V gene: TRBV29-1; clone size: -; D gene: -; CDR3 length: 15; CDR3 protein: CSVEVGDGSNQPQHF; CDR3 DNA: TGCAGCGTTGAAGTCGGGGACGGTAGCAATCAGCCCCAGCATTTT
J gene: TRBJ1-1; V gene: TRBV19; clone size: few; D gene: -; CDR3 length: 11; CDR3 protein: CASSLGTEAFF; CDR3 DNA: TGTGCCAGTAGCCTAGGGACTGAAGCTTTCTTT
J gene: TRBJ2-1; V gene: TRBV29-1; clone size: -; D gene: -; CDR3 length: 10; CDR3 protein: CSVVGDQQFF; CDR3 DNA: TGCAGCGTTGTGGGGGACCAGCAGTTCTTC
J gene: TRBJ2-5; V gene: TRBV29-1; clone size: few; D gene: -; CDR3 length: 12; CDR3 protein: CSVERGLETQYF; CDR3 DNA: TGCAGCGTTGAAAGGGGTTTGGAGACCCAGTACTTC
J gene: TRBJ2-7; V gene: TRBV7-2; clone size: -; D gene: -; CDR3 length: 12; CDR3 protein: CASSPARNEQYF; CDR3 DNA: TGTGCCAGCAGCCCTGCCCGCAACGAGCAGTACTTC
J gene: TRBJ2-7; V gene: TRBV28; clone size: -; D gene: -; CDR3 length: 13; CDR3 protein: CASSYPGAYEQYF; CDR3 DNA: TGTGCCAGCAGTTACCCAGGAGCCTACGAGCAGTACTTC
J gene: TRBJ1-1; V gene: TRBV29-1; clone size: -; D gene: -; CDR3 length: 14; CDR3 protein: CSVQRGGSSTEAFF; CDR3 DNA: TGCAGCGTTCAGAGGGGTGGGTCGAGCACTGAAGCTTTCTTT
J gene: TRBJ1-5; V gene: TRBV15; clone size: few; D gene: -; CDR3 length: 14; CDR3 protein: CATSTGRINQPQHF; CDR3 DNA: TGTGCCACCAGCACCGGACGGATCAATCAGCCCCAGCATTTT
J gene: TRBJ2-2; V gene: TRBV29-1; clone size: -; D gene: -; CDR3 length: 14; CDR3 protein: CSVAGHTSWGELFF; CDR3 DNA: TGCAGCGTTGCAGGACACACGTCTTGGGGGGAGCTGTTTTTT
J gene: TRBJ2-7; V gene: TRBV11-2; clone size: few; D gene: TRBD1; CDR3 length: 15; CDR3 protein: CASSLDRTGAYEQYF; CDR3 DNA: TGTGCCAGCAGCTTAGACCGGACAGGGGCCTACGAGCAGTACTTC
J gene: TRBJ1-1; V gene: TRBV19; clone size: -; D gene: -; CDR3 length: 11; CDR3 protein: CASRDNTEAFF; CDR3 DNA: TGTGCCAGTAGGGATAACACTGAAGCTTTCTTT
J gene: TRBJ1-1; V gene: TRBV29-1; clone size: few; D gene: -; CDR3 length: 11; CDR3 protein: CSVHLNTEAFF; CDR3 DNA: TGCAGCGTTCATTTAAACACTGAAGCTTTCTTT
J gene: TRBJ2-1; V gene: TRBV25-1; clone size: few; D gene: -; CDR3 length: 15; CDR3 protein: CASSSRTANYNEQFF; CDR3 DNA: TGTGCCAGCAGTAGCAGGACAGCAAACTACAATGAGCAGTTCTTC
J gene: TRBJ2-6; V gene: TRBV27; clone size: -; D gene: -; CDR3 length: 14; CDR3 protein: CASSAYSGANVLTF; CDR3 DNA: TGTGCCAGCAGTGCCTACTCTGGGGCCAACGTCCTGACTTTC
J gene: TRBJ1-5; V gene: TRBV27; clone size: -; D gene: -; CDR3 length: 15; CDR3 protein: CASSFIGESNQPQHF; CDR3 DNA: TGTGCCAGCAGTTTTATAGGGGAGAGCAATCAGCCCCAGCATTTT
J gene: TRBJ2-1; V gene: TRBV30; clone size: -; D gene: -; CDR3 length: 11; CDR3 protein: CAWGSRDEQFF; CDR3 DNA: TGTGCCTGGGGCAGTCGGGATGAGCAGTTCTTC
J gene: TRBJ2-1; V gene: TRBV11-2; clone size: few; D gene: -; CDR3 length: 10; CDR3 protein: CASSFNEQFF; CDR3 DNA: TGTGCCAGCAGCTTCAATGAGCAGTTCTTC
J gene: TRBJ2-7; V gene: TRBV30; clone size: -; D gene: -; CDR3 length: 15; CDR3 protein: CAWSVFGLGGYEQYF; CDR3 DNA: TGTGCCTGGAGTGTCTTCGGACTAGGGGGTTACGAGCAGTACTTC
J gene: TRBJ2-5; V gene: TRBV25-1; clone size: few; D gene: TRBD1; CDR3 length: 14; CDR3 protein: CASSPRTGLETQYF; CDR3 DNA: TGTGCCAGCAGTCCCCGGACAGGGTTGGAGACCCAGTACTTC
J gene: TRBJ2-1; V gene: TRBV4-1; clone size: -; D gene: TRBD2; CDR3 length: 16; CDR3 protein: CASSQVASGTGNEQFF; CDR3 DNA: TGCGCCAGCAGCCAAGTGGCTAGCGGGACGGGTAATGAGCAGTTCTTC
J gene: TRBJ2-7; V gene: TRBV7-2; clone size: -; D gene: TRBD2; CDR3 length: 15; CDR3 protein: CASSLSPSGFYEQYF; CDR3 DNA: TGTGCCAGCAGCTTATCGCCTAGCGGGTTCTACGAGCAGTACTTC
J gene: TRBJ2-7; V gene: TRBV29-1; clone size: few; D gene: TRBD1; CDR3 length: 13; CDR3 protein: CSVEVTGGDEQYF; CDR3 DNA: TGCAGCGTTGAAGTTACAGGGGGCGACGAGCAGTACTTC